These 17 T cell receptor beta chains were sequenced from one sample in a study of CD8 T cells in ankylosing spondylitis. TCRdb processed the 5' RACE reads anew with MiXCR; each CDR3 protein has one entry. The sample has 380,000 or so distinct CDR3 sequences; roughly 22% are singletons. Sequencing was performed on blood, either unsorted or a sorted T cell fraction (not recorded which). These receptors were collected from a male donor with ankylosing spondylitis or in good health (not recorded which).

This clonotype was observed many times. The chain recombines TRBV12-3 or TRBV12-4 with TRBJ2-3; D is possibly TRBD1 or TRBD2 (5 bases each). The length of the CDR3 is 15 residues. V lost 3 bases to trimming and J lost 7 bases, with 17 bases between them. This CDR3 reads CASSFEGESPNTQYF. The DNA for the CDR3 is TGTGCCAGCAGTTTTGAAGGGGAGAGTCCGAATACGCAGTATTTT.

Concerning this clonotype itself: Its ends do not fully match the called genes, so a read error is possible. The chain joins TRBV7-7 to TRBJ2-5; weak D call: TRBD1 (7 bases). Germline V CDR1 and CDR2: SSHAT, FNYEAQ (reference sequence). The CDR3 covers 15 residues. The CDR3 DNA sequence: TGTGCTAGCAGCTTAGGCAGGGGGGTCCAAGAGACCCAGTACTTC. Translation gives CASSLGRGVQETQYF.

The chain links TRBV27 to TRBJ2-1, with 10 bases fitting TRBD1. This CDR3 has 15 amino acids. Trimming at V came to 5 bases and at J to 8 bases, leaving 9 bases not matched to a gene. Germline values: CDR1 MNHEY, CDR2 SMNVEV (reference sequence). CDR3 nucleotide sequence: TGTGCCAGCAGTCCCAGGGACAGGGGTCGGCATGAGCAGTTCTTC. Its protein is CASSPRDRGRHEQFF.

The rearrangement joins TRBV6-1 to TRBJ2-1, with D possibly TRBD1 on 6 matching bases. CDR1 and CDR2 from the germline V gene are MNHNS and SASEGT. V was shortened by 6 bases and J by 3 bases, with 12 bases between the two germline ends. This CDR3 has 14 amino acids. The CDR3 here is CASSPGQYYNEQFF. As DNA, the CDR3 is TGTGCCAGCAGCCCTGGACAGTACTACAATGAGCAGTTCTTC.

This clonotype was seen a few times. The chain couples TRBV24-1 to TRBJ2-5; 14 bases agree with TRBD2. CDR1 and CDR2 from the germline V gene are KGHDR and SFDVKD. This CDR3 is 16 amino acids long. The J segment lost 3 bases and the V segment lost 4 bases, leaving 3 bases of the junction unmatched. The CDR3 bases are TGTGCCACCAGTGACTGGGGACTAGCGGGAGAAGAGACCCAGTACTTC. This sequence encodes CATSDWGLAGEETQYF.

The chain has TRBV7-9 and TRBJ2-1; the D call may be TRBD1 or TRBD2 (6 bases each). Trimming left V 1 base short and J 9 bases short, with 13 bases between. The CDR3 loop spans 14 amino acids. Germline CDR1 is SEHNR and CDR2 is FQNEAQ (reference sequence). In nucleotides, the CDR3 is TGTGCCAGCAGCTTAGTGCTACAGGGAGGTGAGCAGTTCTTC. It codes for CASSLVLQGGEQFF. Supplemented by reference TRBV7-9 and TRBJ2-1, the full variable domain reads DTGVSQNPRHKITKRGQNVTFRCDPISEHNRLYWYRQTLGQGPEFLTYFQNEAQLEKSRLLSDRFSAERPKGSFSTLEIQRTEQGDSAMYLCASSLVLQGGEQFFGPGTRLTVL.

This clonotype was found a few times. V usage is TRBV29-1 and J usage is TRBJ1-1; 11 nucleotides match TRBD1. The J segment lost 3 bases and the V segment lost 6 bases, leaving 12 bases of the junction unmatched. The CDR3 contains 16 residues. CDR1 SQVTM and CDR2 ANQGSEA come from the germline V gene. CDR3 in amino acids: CSVAGTGGFADTEAFF. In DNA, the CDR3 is TGCAGCGTGGCCGGGACAGGGGGGTTCGCGGACACTGAAGCTTTCTTT. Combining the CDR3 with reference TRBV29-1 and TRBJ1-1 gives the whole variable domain SAVISQKPSRDICQRGTSLTIQCQVDSQVTMMFWYRQQPGQSLTLIATANQGSEATYESGFVIDKFPISRPNLTFSTLTVSNMSPEDSSIYLCSVAGTGGFADTEAFFGQGTRLTVV.

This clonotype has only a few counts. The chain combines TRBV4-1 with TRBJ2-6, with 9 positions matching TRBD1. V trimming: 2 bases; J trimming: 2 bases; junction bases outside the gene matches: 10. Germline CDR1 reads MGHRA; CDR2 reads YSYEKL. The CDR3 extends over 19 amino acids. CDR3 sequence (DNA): TGCGCCAGCAGCCAAATAACCGGGACAGGGTCCCCTGGGGCCAACGTCCTGACTTTC. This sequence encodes CASSQITGTGSPGANVLTF.

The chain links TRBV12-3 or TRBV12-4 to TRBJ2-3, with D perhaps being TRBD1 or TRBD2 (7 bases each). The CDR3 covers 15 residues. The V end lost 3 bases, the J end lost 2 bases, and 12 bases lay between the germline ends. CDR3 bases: TGTGCCAGCAGTTTGCAGGGGGGGACCACAGATACGCAGTATTTT. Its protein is CASSLQGGTTDTQYF.

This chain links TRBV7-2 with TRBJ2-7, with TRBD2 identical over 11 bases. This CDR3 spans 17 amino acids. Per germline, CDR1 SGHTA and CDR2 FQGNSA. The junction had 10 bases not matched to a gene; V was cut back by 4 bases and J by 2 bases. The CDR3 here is CASSSYLTSGVTYEQYF. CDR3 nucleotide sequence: TGTGCCAGCAGCTCGTACCTGACTAGCGGGGTAACCTACGAGCAGTACTTC.

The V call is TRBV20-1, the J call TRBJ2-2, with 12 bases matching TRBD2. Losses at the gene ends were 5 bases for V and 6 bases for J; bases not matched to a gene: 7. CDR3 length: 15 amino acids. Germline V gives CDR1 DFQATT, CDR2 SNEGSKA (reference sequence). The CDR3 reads CSAASGGALPGELFF. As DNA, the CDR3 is TGCAGTGCTGCTAGCGGGGGGGCCCTTCCCGGGGAGCTGTTTTTT.

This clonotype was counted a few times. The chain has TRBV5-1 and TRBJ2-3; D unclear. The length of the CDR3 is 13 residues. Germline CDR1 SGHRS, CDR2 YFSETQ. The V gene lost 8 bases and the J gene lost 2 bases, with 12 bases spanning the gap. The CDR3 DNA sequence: TGCGCCAGTTTGGTTCTTTACACAGATACGCAGTATTTT. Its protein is CASLVLYTDTQYF.

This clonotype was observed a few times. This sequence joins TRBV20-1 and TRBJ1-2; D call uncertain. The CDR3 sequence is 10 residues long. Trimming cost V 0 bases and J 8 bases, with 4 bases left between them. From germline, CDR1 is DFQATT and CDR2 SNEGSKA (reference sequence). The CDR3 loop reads CSARDFGYTF. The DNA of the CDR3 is TGCAGTGCTAGAGATTTCGGCTACACCTTC.

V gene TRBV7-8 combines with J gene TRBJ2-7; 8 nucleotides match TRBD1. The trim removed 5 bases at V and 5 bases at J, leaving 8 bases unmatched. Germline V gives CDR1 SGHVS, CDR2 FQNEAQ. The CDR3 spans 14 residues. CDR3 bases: TGTGCCAGCAGCCCCCCGGACAGGGACCACGAGCAGTACTTC. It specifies CASSPPDRDHEQYF.

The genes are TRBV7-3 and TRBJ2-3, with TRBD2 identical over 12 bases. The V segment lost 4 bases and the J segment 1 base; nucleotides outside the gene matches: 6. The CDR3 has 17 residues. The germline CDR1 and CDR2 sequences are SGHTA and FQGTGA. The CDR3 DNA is TGTGCCAGCAGCTGGCTAGCGGGGGGGCCGGGCACAGATACGCAGTATTTT. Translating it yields CASSWLAGGPGTDTQYF.

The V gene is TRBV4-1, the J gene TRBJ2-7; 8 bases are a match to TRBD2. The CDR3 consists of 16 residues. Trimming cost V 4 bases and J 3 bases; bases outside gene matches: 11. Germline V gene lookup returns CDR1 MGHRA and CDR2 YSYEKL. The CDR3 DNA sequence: TGCGCCAGCAGCCCGACCAGCGGGGGCGAGGTCTACGAGCAGTACTTC. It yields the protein CASSPTSGGEVYEQYF.

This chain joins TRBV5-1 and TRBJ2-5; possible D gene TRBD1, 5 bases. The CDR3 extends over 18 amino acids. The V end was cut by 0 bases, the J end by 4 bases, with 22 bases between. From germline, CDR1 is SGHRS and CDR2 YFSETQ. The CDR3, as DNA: TGCGCCAGCAGCTTGGGTCTCATAGTCGGAAATACAGGAGAGACCCAGTACTTC. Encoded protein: CASSLGLIVGNTGETQYF. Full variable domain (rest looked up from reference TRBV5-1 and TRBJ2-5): KAGVTQTPRYLIKTRGQQVTLSCSPISGHRSVSWYQQTPGQGLQFLFEYFSETQRNKGNFPGRFSGRQFSNSRSEMNVSTLELGDSALYLCASSLGLIVGNTGETQYFGPGTRLLVL.